This TCR beta chain was found in a study of CXCR3-negative and CXCR3-positive naive CD8 T cells. As regards this clonotype: Its matching antigen is unknown.

The CDR3 covers 12 residues. Germline V gives CDR1 LNHNV, CDR2 YYDKDF (reference sequence). Findings and limits, study-wide: Naive cells with CXCR3 showed TRB CDR3s that were more hydrophobic than those in CXCR3-negative naive cells.

It was by 5' RACE with UMI labels that the TRB cDNA libraries were prepared. TCRdb re-called the 5' RACE reads and shows each CDR3 protein once, DNA omitted. The sample includes around 140,000 distinct CDR3 sequences. The J gene is TRBJ2-2, the V gene TRBV15. The sequencing input was naive CXCR3+ CD8+ T cells from blood. Subset noted: CD45RO-CCR7+CD27+CD95- naive CD8+ T cells expressing CXCR3 (TNR3+). This sequence was found in a human donor in good health. Some clones in this sample may be carry-over from other donors' samples. The CDR3 protein is CATSSSRGELFF.